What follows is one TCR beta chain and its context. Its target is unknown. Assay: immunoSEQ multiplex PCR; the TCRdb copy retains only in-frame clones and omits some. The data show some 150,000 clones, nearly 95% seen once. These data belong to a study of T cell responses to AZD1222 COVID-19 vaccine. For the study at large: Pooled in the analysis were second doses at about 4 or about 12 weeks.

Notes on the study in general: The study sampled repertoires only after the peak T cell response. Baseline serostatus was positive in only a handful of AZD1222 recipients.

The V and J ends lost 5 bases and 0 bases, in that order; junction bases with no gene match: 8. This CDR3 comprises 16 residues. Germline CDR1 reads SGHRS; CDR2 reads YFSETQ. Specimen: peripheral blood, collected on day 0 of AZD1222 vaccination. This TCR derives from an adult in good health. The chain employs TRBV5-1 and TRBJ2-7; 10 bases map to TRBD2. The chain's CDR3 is CASSRGLAGVSYEQYF. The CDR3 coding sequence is TGCGCCAGCAGTAGGGGGCTAGCGGGGGTCTCCTACGAGCAGTACTTC.